This TCR beta chain stems from a study of blood T cell repertoires in COVID-19. Across the whole study: Donors in the United States, Italy and Spain gave samples during acute or convalescent COVID-19. T cells, B-cell-depleted T cells, or PBMCs provided the cDNA or gDNA that served as material.

Original handling: How many nucleated cells were present was estimated from reference gene primer amplification. Here immunoSEQ multiplex PCR was the method, and the copy in TCRdb shows in-frame clones only, minus some. V, J and clone size are those of that table, while D and trimming were read from the DNA. This sample has 200,000 to 250,000 clones; 80% to 90% occur once, and the top ten carry 15% to 20%. This clone was picked up a small number of times. Trimming cost V 2 bases and J 4 bases, with 16 bases left between them. This CDR3 has 16 amino acids. Germline V CDR1 and CDR2: MNHEY, SMNVEV (reference sequence).

The specimen was peripheral blood. The chain uses TRBV27 and TRBJ2-3, with D possibly TRBD2 on 6 matching bases. This clonotype was obtained from a woman of 80 years or more with active or convalescent COVID-19. CDR3 residues: CASSLTFGGGSDTQYF. CDR3 nucleotides: TGTGCCAGCAGTTTAACATTTGGGGGAGGCTCAGATACGCAGTATTTT.